Listed here are 14 T cell receptor beta chains from one sample, sequenced in a study of shared clonotypes between healthy human individuals. Naive-designated CD8 cells lacked CD45RO, were positively enriched for CCR7, and omitted terminally differentiated effector memory CD45RA+ cells. Libraries were prepared by immunoSEQ multiplex PCR; TCRdb keeps only in-frame clonotypes and omits some of them. This table has about 600,000 clones, roughly 98% appearing once. The specimen sequenced was naive CD8+ T cells sorted from blood. All receptors derive from a man younger than 40 in good health.

The gene calls are TRBV7-2 and TRBJ2-7; D gene unclear. This CDR3 comprises 14 residues. V lost 1 base and J lost 4, with 11 bases in between. Germline lookup yields CDR1 SGHTA and CDR2 FQGNSA. The CDR3: CASSLEGPSYEQYF. CDR3 sequence (DNA): TGTGCCAGCAGCTTAGAAGGGCCGAGTTACGAGCAGTACTTC.

The V call is TRBV19, the J call TRBJ1-5; D gene uncertain. CDR3 length: 13 amino acids. V dropped 3 bases and J dropped 5 bases, with 8 bases sitting between them. Germline CDR1 reads LNHDA; CDR2 reads SQIVND (reference sequence). This CDR3 is CASSIRSYQPQHF. The CDR3 coding sequence is TGTGCCAGTAGTATCCGGTCTTATCAGCCCCAGCATTTT.

The rearrangement links TRBV5-1 to TRBJ2-7; no firm D call. The germline V and J ends were trimmed by 0 bases and 3 bases, with 13 bases remaining between them. The germline gives CDR1 SGHRS, CDR2 YFSETQ. The CDR3 is 15 amino acids. The CDR3 sequence is CASSLAFNRNYEQYF. The CDR3 DNA reads as TGCGCCAGCAGCTTGGCCTTCAACAGAAACTACGAGCAGTACTTC.

The chain links TRBV7-9 to TRBJ1-1; the D is unclear. The V gene lost 8 bases and the J gene lost 3 bases, with 22 bases spanning the gap. The length of the CDR3 is 16 residues. CDR1 and CDR2 (germline): SEHNR, FQNEAQ (reference sequence). CDR3 residues: CASRPSLAPGDTEAFF. CDR3 nucleotide sequence: TGTGCCAGCCGCCCCTCGTTGGCCCCCGGGGACACTGAAGCTTTCTTT. Full variable domain (missing parts from reference TRBV7-9 and TRBJ1-1): DTGVSQNPRHKITKRGQNVTFRCDPISEHNRLYWYRQTLGQGPEFLTYFQNEAQLEKSRLLSDRFSAERPKGSFSTLEIQRTEQGDSAMYLCASRPSLAPGDTEAFFGQGTRLTVV.

This clone was recorded only once. The CDR3 is CASSEGRGTAYYEQYF. CDR3 sequence (DNA): TGTGCCAGCAGTGAAGGTAGGGGGACGGCCTACTACGAGCAGTACTTC. This chain uses TRBV6-1 with TRBJ2-7; TRBD1 is a possible D gene (6 bases). CDR3 size: 16 residues. CDR1 MNHNS and CDR2 SASEGT come from the germline V gene. Trimming pared 1 base from V and 3 bases from J, leaving 16 bases between.

The chain has TRBV2 and TRBJ2-3; D possibly corresponds to TRBD2 (5 bases). Between the trimmed V and J ends, which lost 6 bases and 6 bases, there was a span of 19 bases. The CDR3 loop spans 15 amino acids. Germline lookup yields CDR1 SNHLY and CDR2 FYNNEI. CDR3 protein: CASSAGLQSSDTQYF. Here the CDR3 DNA reads TGTGCCAGCAGCGCCGGACTGCAATCGTCCGATACGCAGTATTTT.

The chain couples TRBV5-8 to TRBJ2-7; TRBD2 matches 7 bases. The germline CDR1 and CDR2 sequences are SGHTS and YDEGEE. V shed 4 bases and J 2 bases; nucleotides not matched to a gene: 6. The CDR3 is 14 amino acids. CDR3 nucleotides: TGTGCCAGCAGCCCGCGTGGGGGGGCCTACGAGCAGTACTTC. Translated: CASSPRGGAYEQYF.

V and J are TRBV27 and TRBJ2-1; 8 bases map to TRBD2. V was pared by 8 bases and J by 0 bases, with 6 bases of the junction left unmatched. The CDR3 contains 15 residues. Germline V lookup: CDR1 MNHEY, CDR2 SMNVEV (reference sequence). The CDR3 protein is CASSGLGSSYNEQFF. The CDR3 DNA follows: TGTGCCAGCTCGGGACTAGGGAGCTCCTACAATGAGCAGTTCTTC.

The V and J genes are TRBV29-1 and TRBJ2-1; D uncertain. This CDR3 contains 17 residues. Germline lookup yields CDR1 SQVTM and CDR2 ANQGSEA. V lost 1 base and J 6 bases, leaving 22 bases between the germline ends. CDR3 residues: CSVEVRNVLSVTNEQFF. The CDR3 region has the DNA TGCAGCGTTGAAGTCAGGAACGTACTCTCAGTCACCAATGAGCAGTTCTTC.

The chain is built from TRBV27 and TRBJ1-6; 9 bases map to TRBD1. Looked up from germline, CDR1 is MNHEY and CDR2 is SMNVEV (reference sequence). J gave up 9 bases and V 4 bases, and 13 bases lay outside the gene matches. This CDR3 spans 17 amino acids. The CDR3, as DNA: TGTGCCAGCAGTTCCTGGACAGGGGCCCCTAGGAGTTCACCCCTCCACTTT. Its translation: CASSSWTGAPRSSPLHF.

The genes are TRBV2 and TRBJ2-2; tentative D call: TRBD2 (7 bases). This CDR3 is built from 13 residues. The V and J ends lost 10 bases and 3 bases respectively, with 12 bases between them. Germline V gene data show CDR1 as SNHLY and CDR2 as FYNNEI. DNA for the CDR3: TGTGCCATCAGGGAGGGGGACACCGGGGAGCTGTTTTTT. This encodes CAIREGDTGELFF.

The CDR3 region has the DNA TGTGCCAGCAGCCAACTTCCGGGACAGGGATTTCCAGCGGGAGTACAGACCGGGGAGCTGTTTTTT. Its protein is CASSQLPGQGFPAGVQTGELFF. The V call is TRBV4-2, the J call TRBJ2-2, with D maybe TRBD1 (9 bases). Germline CDR1 reads LGHNA; CDR2 reads YNFKEQ. This CDR3 is built from 22 residues. The ends were cut back, 2 bases at V and 5 bases at J, with 33 bases in the middle.

V usage is TRBV29-1 and J usage is TRBJ2-1; 15 bases align to TRBD2. The CDR3 is 17 residues long. CDR1 and CDR2 (germline): SQVTM, ANQGSEA. V trimming: 3 bases; J trimming: 4 bases; junction bases outside the gene matches: 7. This chain's CDR3 is CSVEGLAGGEGYNEQFF. The DNA for the CDR3 is TGCAGCGTTGAGGGACTAGCGGGAGGTGAGGGTTACAATGAGCAGTTCTTC.

The CDR3 nucleotides read TGTGCCAGCAGCTTTACCGGGACGAACACCGGGGAGCTGTTTTTT. This codes for CASSFTGTNTGELFF. The chain uses TRBV13 and TRBJ2-2; weak D call: TRBD2 (5 bases). Germline CDR1 and CDR2: PRHDT and FYEKMQ (reference sequence). The V and J ends lost 3 bases and 0 bases respectively, with 8 bases between them. The CDR3 length is 15 residues.